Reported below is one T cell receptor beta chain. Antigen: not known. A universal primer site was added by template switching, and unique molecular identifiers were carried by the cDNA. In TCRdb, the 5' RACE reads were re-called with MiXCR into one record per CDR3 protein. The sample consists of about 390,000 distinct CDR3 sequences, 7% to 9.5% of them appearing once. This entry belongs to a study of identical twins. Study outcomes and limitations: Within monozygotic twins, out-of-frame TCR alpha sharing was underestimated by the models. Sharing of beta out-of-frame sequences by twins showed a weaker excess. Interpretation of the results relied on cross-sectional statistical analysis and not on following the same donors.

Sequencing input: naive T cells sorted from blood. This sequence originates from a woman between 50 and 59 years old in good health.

CDR3 in DNA: TGCAGTGCTAGGAAGGCGGGACCCTACGAGCAGTACTTC. Its protein product is CSARKAGPYEQYF. The chain combines TRBV20-1 with TRBJ2-7; D may be TRBD2 (6 bases). Trimming removed 3 bases from V and 2 bases from J, with 11 bases in between. From germline, CDR1 is DFQATT and CDR2 SNEGSKA (reference sequence). The CDR3 runs to 13 residues.